These 25 T cell receptor beta chains were all obtained from the same sample, sequenced in a study of cytomegalovirus exposure and HLA in healthy donors. The study ran its PCR with 60 Vbeta and 13 Jbeta primers. TCRdb's copy holds only in-frame clones and misses some; the assay was immunoSEQ multiplex PCR. The data show about 150,000 clones, with roughly four fifths seen just once and about 1.3% held by the top ten. The sequenced material came from PBMCs. These receptors were obtained from a man younger than 30 in good health and CMV-seronegative.

V usage is TRBV5-3 and J usage is TRBJ2-3; D call uncertain. TRBV5-3 is noted as an ORF with a role that remains uncertain. The CDR3 runs to 13 residues. V was clipped by 5 bases and J by 0 bases, with 7 bases between them. This CDR3 reads CARRETSTDTQYF. The CDR3 bases are TGTGCCAGAAGAGAAACTAGCACAGATACGCAGTATTTT.

This chain joins TRBV4-3 and TRBJ2-3; D perhaps matches TRBD2 (6 bases). Germline V CDR1 and CDR2: LGHNA, YSLEER. V lost 2 bases, J lost 6 bases, and 21 bases lay in between. The CDR3 contains 17 residues. The CDR3 reads CASSQSRRGPPGDTQYF. Written as DNA, the CDR3 is TGCGCCAGCAGCCAATCTAGGCGGGGTCCGCCGGGTGATACGCAGTATTTT.

The V gene is TRBV11-2, the J gene TRBJ1-4; TRBD1 aligns across 7 bases. The CDR3 is 16 amino acids. Germline V gives CDR1 SGHAT, CDR2 FQNNGV. With 5 bases clipped from V and 0 bases from J, the junction kept 6 bases outside the gene matches. The CDR3 region has the DNA TGTGCCAGCAGCCCCAGTAGGGGGCCAACTAATGAAAAACTGTTTTTT. Translating it yields CASSPSRGPTNEKLFF.

The chain has TRBV10-3 and TRBJ2-3; TRBD2 matches at 10 bases. This CDR3 is 16 amino acids long. V trimming: 0 bases; J trimming: 1 base; junction bases outside the gene matches: 1. CDR1 and CDR2 (germline): ENHRY, SYGVKD. The CDR3 is CAISESSGRGTDTQYF. The CDR3 DNA follows: TGTGCCATCAGTGAGTCAAGCGGGAGGGGCACAGATACGCAGTATTTT.

The chain joins TRBV19 to TRBJ1-4, with D perhaps matching TRBD1 (6 bases). V was pared by 4 bases and J by 3 bases, with 12 bases between. CDR3 length: 15 amino acids. Germline values: CDR1 LNHDA, CDR2 SQIVND (reference sequence). Here the CDR3 DNA reads TGTGCCAGTAGTAAGGGGACAAGACCTAATGAAAAACTGTTTTTT. This codes for CASSKGTRPNEKLFF.

This chain joins TRBV4-1 and TRBJ2-7, with TRBD2 matching 8 bases. With 5 bases clipped from V and 5 bases from J, the junction kept 8 bases outside the gene matches. Germline V gene sequence: CDR1 MGHRA, CDR2 YSYEKL. The CDR3 is 14 residues long. The CDR3 bases are TGCGCCAGCAGCTTCGGGGGGGGGCAGGACGAGCAGTACTTC. Translation: CASSFGGGQDEQYF.

CDR3 DNA sequence: TGTGCCAGCCTAGCGTTGTTTACCACTAGCACAGATACGCAGTATTTT. As protein: CASLALFTTSTDTQYF. The chain employs TRBV5-6 and TRBJ2-3, with a tentative D call TRBD2 (6 bases). This CDR3 comprises 16 residues. V was cut by 7 bases and J by 0 bases, with 18 bases left in between. The germline V gene has CDR1 SGHDT and CDR2 YYEEEE.

A few counts support this clone. The chain combines TRBV27 with TRBJ2-1, with TRBD1 matching 12 bases. Germline lookup yields CDR1 MNHEY and CDR2 SMNVEV (reference sequence). The CDR3 covers 16 residues. V dropped 6 bases and J dropped 8; count of bases not matched to a gene: 11. The CDR3 region has the DNA TGTGCCAGCAGCCCCTGGCCGGGACAGGGGGCGGATGAGCAGTTCTTC. Its translation: CASSPWPGQGADEQFF.

The chain combines TRBV4-3 with TRBJ2-3, with D unresolved. The germline V and J ends were trimmed by 3 bases and 5 bases, with 12 bases remaining between them. Germline CDR1 is LGHNA and CDR2 is YSLEER. The CDR3 spans 14 residues. CDR3 sequence (DNA): TGCGCCAGCAGCCACCTCAGTCGTGGAGATACGCAGTATTTT. Its translation is CASSHLSRGDTQYF.

V usage is TRBV15 and J usage is TRBJ1-1, with D uncertain. With 3 bases removed from V and 3 bases from J, the gap between germline ends came to 11 bases. The CDR3 runs 14 residues. CDR1 and CDR2 from the germline V gene are LNHNV and YYDKDF (reference sequence). CDR3 sequence: CATSRPQSDTEAFF. As DNA, the CDR3 is TGTGCCACCAGCAGGCCTCAGTCAGACACTGAAGCTTTCTTT.

In the case of this clone: Other DNA sequences in the same sample also yield this CDR3. The genes are TRBV14 and TRBJ1-2; D gene unclear. V was cut by 1 base and J by 2 bases, with 8 bases left in between. The CDR3 extends over 14 amino acids. The germline CDR1 and CDR2 sequences are SGHDN and FVKESK. The CDR3 region has the DNA TGTGCCAGCAGCCAAGTACGCGGGAACTATGGCTACACCTTC. It translates to CASSQVRGNYGYTF.

This chain links TRBV7-9 with TRBJ2-7; 7 positions agree with TRBD2. The germline V gene has CDR1 SEHNR and CDR2 FQNEAQ (reference sequence). The V segment lost 5 bases and the J segment 2 bases; nucleotides outside the gene matches: 15. The CDR3 has 17 residues. CDR3 DNA: TGTGCCAGCAGCCCGGTACCCTCCGGGGGAGGGACCTACGAGCAGTACTTC. It encodes CASSPVPSGGGTYEQYF.

V gene TRBV2 combines with J gene TRBJ2-7; the D is unclear. V was clipped by 7 bases and J by 3 bases, with 13 bases between them. This CDR3 is built from 13 residues. Germline V gene sequence: CDR1 SNHLY, CDR2 FYNNEI. The chain's CDR3 is CASTPSEYYEQYF. CDR3 in DNA: TGTGCCAGCACCCCCTCCGAGTACTACGAGCAGTACTTC. Based on the CDR3 plus reference TRBV2 and TRBJ2-7, the full variable domain is EPEVTQTPSHQVTQMGQEVILRCVPISNHLYFYWYRQILGQKVEFLVSFYNNEISEKSEIFDDQFSVERPDGSNFTLKIRSTKLEDSAMYFCASTPSEYYEQYFGPGTRLTVT.

The genes are TRBV2 and TRBJ2-2; D ambiguous. Deletions cut 7 bases from V and 0 bases from J, with 12 bases between. Germline V gene lookup returns CDR1 SNHLY and CDR2 FYNNEI. The CDR3 spans 15 residues. The CDR3: CASNEATANTGELFF. The CDR3 region has the DNA TGTGCCAGCAACGAGGCCACTGCGAACACCGGGGAGCTGTTTTTT. Drawing the rest from reference TRBV2 and TRBJ2-2, the complete variable domain is EPEVTQTPSHQVTQMGQEVILRCVPISNHLYFYWYRQILGQKVEFLVSFYNNEISEKSEIFDDQFSVERPDGSNFTLKIRSTKLEDSAMYFCASNEATANTGELFFGEGSRLTVL.

This chain joins TRBV2 and TRBJ1-1; D might be TRBD1 (6 bases). Germline loops: CDR1 SNHLY, CDR2 FYNNEI. The CDR3 totals 17 residues. The V gene lost 1 base and the J gene lost 1 base, with 16 bases spanning the gap. CDR3 coding DNA: TGTGCCAGCAGTGAAGGGGGGGGGCAGGATTGGAACACTGAAGCTTTCTTT. It specifies CASSEGGGQDWNTEAFF.

The chain is built from TRBV4-3 and TRBJ2-1; 9 bases are a match to TRBD2. Germline-derived CDR1 and CDR2 are LGHNA and YSLEER. The CDR3 length is 15 residues. V lost 4 bases, J lost 4 bases, and 5 bases stayed unmatched. CDR3 sequence (DNA): TGCGCCAGCAGCCTAGCGGGAGCCATATACAATGAGCAGTTCTTC. Amino acids: CASSLAGAIYNEQFF.

This clone was seen a few times. The chain employs TRBV6-6 and TRBJ2-7; D remains ambiguous. Germline V gene data show CDR1 as MNHNY and CDR2 as SVGAGI (reference sequence). Trimming removed 8 bases at V and 7 bases at J, with 12 bases between. This CDR3 spans 11 amino acids. For the CDR3, the DNA is TGTGCCAGCTCCGTTACGGGTGAGCAGTACTTC. Translating gives CASSVTGEQYF.

The rearrangement uses TRBV10-3 and TRBJ2-7, with a possible D match to TRBD2 (5 bases). Trimming removed 10 bases at V and 3 bases at J, with 10 bases between. Germline V CDR1 and CDR2: ENHRY, SYGVKD. There are 11 residues in the CDR3. CDR3 sequence reads: CATAANYEQYF. CDR3 nucleotides: TGTGCCACAGCGGCGAACTACGAGCAGTACTTC.

The chain combines TRBV7-9 with TRBJ2-4; D is unclear. V shed 3 bases and J shed 0 bases, with 21 bases lying between them. The CDR3 loop spans 19 amino acids. The germline gives CDR1 SEHNR, CDR2 FQNEAQ (reference sequence). The CDR3 sequence: CASSFFPLGRNLAKNIQYF. The CDR3 DNA is TGTGCCAGCAGCTTTTTCCCCCTGGGCCGAAACCTAGCCAAAAACATTCAGTACTTC.

The chain combines TRBV10-3 with TRBJ2-3, with 7 bases fitting TRBD2. This CDR3 comprises 12 residues. Per the germline V gene, CDR1 is ENHRY and CDR2 is SYGVKD. V shed 8 bases, J shed 1 base, and the junction held 0 bases outside the gene matches. Written as DNA, the CDR3 is TGTGCCATCGCGGGAGGCACAGATACGCAGTATTTT. As protein: CAIAGGTDTQYF.

The CDR3 spells CASSYGTALYEQYF. In DNA form, the CDR3 reads TGTGCCAGCAGCTACGGGACAGCTCTCTACGAGCAGTACTTC. The J gene is TRBJ2-7, the V gene TRBV7-9; 7 positions agree with TRBD1. The CDR3 extends over 14 amino acids. Trimming removed 4 bases from V and 3 bases from J; junction bases left unmatched: 6. The germline CDR1 and CDR2 sequences are SEHNR and FQNEAQ (reference sequence).

The chain carries TRBV5-4 and TRBJ1-4, with TRBD1 matching over 8 bases. The CDR3 has 14 amino acids. Trimming at V came to 4 bases and at J to 5 bases, leaving 4 bases not matched to a gene. Germline V gives CDR1 SGHNT, CDR2 YYREEE (reference sequence). CDR3 nucleotide sequence: TGTGCCAGCAGCGAAGGACAGGGAAATGAAAAACTGTTTTTT. Translated, it gives CASSEGQGNEKLFF.

This clone was seen a few times. The V and J genes are TRBV18 and TRBJ2-7, with 7 bases aligning to TRBD2. The ends lost 6 bases at V and 2 bases at J; junction bases unmatched: 4. The CDR3 contains 13 residues. Germline V gene sequence: CDR1 KGHSH, CDR2 LQKENI. DNA for the CDR3: TGTGCCAGCTCCGACGGGAGGACCTACGAGCAGTACTTC. Protein product: CASSDGRTYEQYF.

The chain carries TRBV19 and TRBJ2-6; possible D gene TRBD1, 5 bases. The V end lost 5 bases, the J end lost 2 bases, and 10 bases lay between the germline ends. The CDR3 runs 15 residues. Germline V gene sequence: CDR1 LNHDA, CDR2 SQIVND (reference sequence). The DNA for the CDR3 is TGTGCCAGTAGTGCAGGGATGGCTGGGGCCAACGTCCTGACTTTC. Translated, it gives CASSAGMAGANVLTF.

This clone was seen a few times. The chain combines TRBV5-8 with TRBJ1-2, with D perhaps TRBD1 (6 bases). Per the germline V gene, CDR1 is SGHTS and CDR2 is YDEGEE. V shed 4 bases and J shed 8 bases, with 18 bases lying between them. The CDR3 is 14 residues long. Here the CDR3 DNA reads TGTGCCAGCAGCGTACAGGGTCGAGTGGAGGGCTACACCTTC. It codes for CASSVQGRVEGYTF.